One TCR beta chain is described in this entry. What this receptor recognizes is not known. No qualities accompany the bases; no much larger clone lies one base away. The cohort was made up of roughly 670 healthy bone marrow donors. All cohort members were sampled while nominally healthy, although unrecorded immune exposures were likely present. The donor tested CMV seronegative, placing the donor among the 352 seronegative members of the cohort. Each donor provided a peripheral blood sample, and peripheral blood mononuclear cells were used for TCR beta sequencing. The Qiagen DNeasy Blood Extraction Kit was used to extract genomic DNA from the blood cell samples. This entry comes from a study of cytomegalovirus exposure and HLA in healthy donors (dated by TCRdb to the late 2010s). The study in broad terms: An earlier analysis of several hundred of the donors reported 276 Gb of sequence data and roughly 120 million unique TCR beta sequences obtained from approximately 180 million T cells. Roughly 320 gigabases of sequencing data and 91 million or so unique TCR sequences made up an early release that covered 500 to 700 HLA-typed donors. The genetic ancestry cluster associated with self-reported Caucasian donors included 81% of the 300 to 450 genotyped donors. The study aimed to test whether signatures of past pathogen exposure could be identified by cataloging public T cell receptors. The study profiled the T cell repertoires of under 700 subjects by immunosequencing and related them to cytomegalovirus serostatus. In addition to the first cohort of around 670 subjects, a separate validation cohort of 120 different subjects was used. To predict cytomegalovirus infection status, the study brought together high-throughput TCR immunosequencing, statistical association of individual TCRs with disease status, and machine learning. To study patterns of TCR occurrence, a later analysis re-analyzed previously published TCR beta repertoires from several hundred donors and added high-resolution HLA genotyping. In the later analysis, no new phenotypic data were used to find candidate immune exposures; instead, reliance was placed on TCR beta sequences and their occurrence across donors. An earlier analysis of 587 of the donors applied high-throughput TCR beta sequencing to assess whether each TCR beta V gene segment acted as functional or pseudogenic. Donor age, sex, ethnicity and CMV serostatus were collected together with the repertoire data. A later genetic analysis took genome-wide SNP genotypes for about three fifths of the 666 donors and used that subset as a discovery cohort. Every discovery cohort repertoire had been produced on one sequencing platform. HLA typing included class I and class II loci at four-digit resolution. Typing coverage varied by locus: roughly 620-630 donors for A, B, C, DRB1 and DQB1; approximately 500 for DQA1; about 570 for DPA1; approximately 470 for DPB1. About five DR-DQ haplotypes were treated as single units for association and clustering because of strong linkage in the cohort. Among some 400 genotyped donors of the cohort, an average of about 240,000 unique TCR beta nucleotide sequences were sequenced per donor, roughly 20% of them non-productive. On the study overall, not on this receptor specifically: In a later genetic analysis, a missense DCLRE1C variant was associated with V-gene and J-gene trimming of TCR beta chains, and the association was replicated in an independent cohort. Specific HLA alleles were associated with roughly 17,000 TCR beta sequences at a false discovery rate of 0.05 in a later analysis. In a later analysis, HLA-associated TCR beta chains showed more clonal expansion and lower generation probabilities than non-associated chains that were equally common. Compared with the roughly 600-donor mean, donors in an Asian-associated ancestry cluster had fewer N-insertions in productive TCRs, according to a later genetic analysis. A total of some 180 TCR beta chains were listed by the study as associated with cytomegalovirus. The classifier was reported to diagnose cytomegalovirus status with high specificity and sensitivity in both the original cohort and the validation cohort. Because HLA typing was unavailable for some donors at each locus, only the typed subset was used in association tests. A cluster of highly shared sequence variants was judged likely to be a technical artifact of the sequencing pipeline. When HLA alleles, especially DR and DQ, strongly co-occurred, attributing TCR associations to individual alleles was difficult. The authors suggested that the approach could potentially be extended to other disease states and immunological phenotypes. CMV serostatus was the only immune exposure information available for the cohort. A further reported finding was that TCR beta sequences accurately predicted the HLA-A and HLA-B alleles for most subjects in the first cohort. In vitro tests confirmed that a few of the cytomegalovirus-associated TCR beta chains recognize cytomegalovirus antigens. Seventeen rarely observed V segments, including chromosome 9 orphons, were excluded from the earlier analysis of some 590 of the donors because counts were too low. A later analysis found that most CMV-associated TCR beta chains appeared HLA-restricted, with HLA associations seemingly driven largely by CMV exposure. While some public TCRs were present in many individuals, most TCR sequences turned up only very rarely across donors. According to a later analysis, parvovirus B19, influenza, CMV and Epstein-Barr virus appeared linked to several top co-occurrence clusters. The cohort was sequenced for TCR beta chains only, and without alpha or paired-chain data the features that could be detected were limited. Linkage disequilibrium might explain the correlated functional status among segregating V segments, but an unknown experimental factor could not be ruled out. In an earlier analysis of 587 of the donors, most TCR beta V segments appeared in productive rearrangements about 87% or about 30% of the time, broadly matching IMGT annotations. According to a later analysis, TCR association rates differed among HLA loci, with DRB1 alleles showing the most associated TCRs and HLA-C alleles showing the fewest. Presence/absence analyses assumed roughly uniform sequencing depth across donors, an assumption that may not hold.

Receptor libraries were prepared by the immunoSEQ multiplex PCR assay. For the multiplex PCR, a mixture combining 60 forward primers for TCR Vbeta segments and 13 reverse primers for TCR Jbeta segments was used. The CDR3 region of rearranged TCR beta genes was amplified from genomic DNA with a multiplex PCR assay. The Illumina HiSeq System was used to sequence the amplified TCR beta libraries as 87-base-pair reads. The original methods were these. A later analysis counted approximately 84 million unique TCR beta chains across the 550 to 750 repertoires, and 10 million to 11 million of these chains were shared by at least two donors. To remove PCR and sequencing errors, raw reads were error-corrected and collapsed into unique sequences using a nearest-neighbor algorithm that merged closely related sequences. Alignment of CDR3 sequences to IMGT reference sequences was used to assign V, D and J gene segments. For a sequence to be retained, at least a six-nucleotide match to both a V gene segment and a J gene segment was required. Rearrangements were called productive when the CDR3 lacked stop codons and stayed in frame with V and J; all others were non-productive. Following IMGT convention, CDR3 was defined as the stretch from the second conserved V-encoded cysteine to the conserved J-encoded phenylalanine. The earlier analysis of some 540 of the donors excluded any sequence lacking an unambiguous match to a single V gene segment. In an earlier analysis of approximately 590 of the donors, V segments were called functional above 56.7% productive rearrangements and were called segregating when the between-donor standard deviation exceeded 5%. A statistical classification framework was built for diagnosing cytomegalovirus status from the catalog of TCR beta chain sequences. A later analysis assigned V and J genes by comparing TCR nucleotide sequences with IMGT/GENE-DB human TR gene sequences. In a later analysis, CDR3 sequences and most-parsimonious VDJ recombination scenarios were assigned using the TCRdist pipeline. A later analysis defined each TCR beta chain by its CDR3 amino acid sequence plus V-gene family, and excluded reads lacking a unique V-gene family. To address suspected cross-contamination and a sequencing artifact, a later analysis removed over 500 highly shared, low-generation-probability nucleotide sequences. A later analysis calculated a clonal expansion index for each public chain from normalized within-repertoire ranks of inferred template counts. In a later analysis, generation probabilities were computed using a VDJ recombination model fitted to out-of-frame rearrangements, and the results were checked against IGoR. In a later analysis, hypergeometric tests were used to score TCR-TCR, TCR-HLA and TCR-CMV co-occurrence, with a repertoire-size bias correction applied to TCR pairs. A later analysis estimated false discovery rates by permuting HLA or CMV assignments 20 times. A later analysis grouped co-occurring TCRs with DBSCAN, adding TCRdist sequence similarity when clustering within HLA-allele-positive subsets. Repertoires with fewer than 30,000 or more than 120,000 public chains were left out of co-occurrence clustering, as were a handful of repertoires with anomalous nucleotide sharing. TCRdb's version of the immuneACCESS table is confined to in-frame rearrangements and falls short of the full clone set. An unresolved V gene accounts for under half of the shortfall where checked; the remainder is of unknown origin. The V and J calls and clone size come from that table; D and trimming were worked out from the DNA. The sample table shows 140,000 or so clones, and over 80% are seen once. The top ten hold 2.5% to 3.5% of the sample.

What was sequenced was PBMCs. The sequence was collected from a woman in her thirties in good health and CMV-seronegative.

The CDR3 sequence is CASSFRSRTGTDTQYF. The DNA sequence follows: TGTGCCAGCAGCTTCCGGTCCCGCACGGGTACAGATACGCAGTATTTT. The V and J genes are TRBV7-9 and TRBJ2-3, with the D gene call left open. CDR1 is given as SEHNR and CDR2 as FQNEAQ, both from the germline V gene (reference sequence). The CDR3 numbers 16 residues from cysteine through phenylalanine. Only CDR3 DNA remains: 48 bases, in frame from the first base. The germline ends are 16 bases apart after V is trimmed by 3 bases and J by 3 bases.